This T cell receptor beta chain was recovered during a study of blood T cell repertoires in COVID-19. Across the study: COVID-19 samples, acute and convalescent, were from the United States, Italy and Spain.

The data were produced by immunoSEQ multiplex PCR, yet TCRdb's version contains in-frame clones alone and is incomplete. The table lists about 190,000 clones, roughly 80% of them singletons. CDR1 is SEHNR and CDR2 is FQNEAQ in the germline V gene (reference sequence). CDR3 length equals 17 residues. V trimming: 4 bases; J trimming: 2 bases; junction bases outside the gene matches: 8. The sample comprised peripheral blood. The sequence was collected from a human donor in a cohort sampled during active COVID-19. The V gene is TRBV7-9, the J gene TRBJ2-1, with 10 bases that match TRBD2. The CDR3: CASSSRLLAGAYNEQFF. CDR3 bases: TGTGCCAGCAGCTCACGTCTCCTAGCGGGAGCCTACAATGAGCAGTTCTTC. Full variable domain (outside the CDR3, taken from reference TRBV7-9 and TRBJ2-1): DTGVSQNPRHKITKRGQNVTFRCDPISEHNRLYWYRQTLGQGPEFLTYFQNEAQLEKSRLLSDRFSAERPKGSFSTLEIQRTEQGDSAMYLCASSSRLLAGAYNEQFFGPGTRLTVL.